The present TCR beta chain was sequenced within a study of glioma-infiltrating T cells. Study-level results: CDR3 overlap between tissue and blood was very small. Gliomas, especially low-grade, showed above-expected tissue-blood divergence; non-neoplastic patients showed below.

Using RNA template, CDR3s of TCR alpha and beta were amplified with iRepertoire arm-PCR. Input was roughly 100-450 ng of tissue mRNA or PBMC total RNA. In TCRdb, the multiplex PCR reads were re-called with MiXCR into one record per CDR3 protein. Found here are around 180,000 distinct CDR3 sequences, under 55% of them singletons; the top ten hold around 5%. The CDR3 runs 14 residues. Germline lookup yields CDR1 DFQATT and CDR2 SNEGSKA (reference sequence). As concerns this clonotype: Its antigen remains unidentified. A junction end diverges from the germline sequence, so it may reflect a read error.

The chain uses TRBV20-1 and TRBJ1-1, with D uncertain. The source material was glioma tissue, nonneoplastic brain tissue, or PBMCs (not recorded which). This clonotype originated in a human donor with low-grade glioma or glioblastoma, undergoing nonglioma brain surgery, or in good health (not recorded which). The CDR3 bases are TGCAGTGATAGTGCCATGACGGGCGGCACTGAAGATTTCTTT. It translates to CSDSAMTGGTEDFF.